This TCR beta chain was sequenced in a study of neurological immune-mediated disorders. Overall study: There were approximately 35 multiple sclerosis patients. Of these, roughly 30 had relapsing-remitting MS and 3 had secondary progressive MS. Overall study findings and caveats: The absence of any CDR3 amino acid sequence shared by expanded clones across subjects suggests that repertoires were private in all groups. The most TCR clonal expansion was seen in HTLV-1-associated myelopathy, whereas the least was seen in multiple sclerosis, below the level in healthy controls.

Germline V gene sequence: CDR1 SQVTM, CDR2 ANQGSEA. This CDR3 contains 12 residues. The cDNA came from 5'RACE with 10-nucleotide random UMIs. TCRdb re-analysed the 5' RACE reads in MiXCR, keeping a single row per CDR3 protein. The sample yields some 57,000 distinct CDR3 sequences, around 3.4% seen once. This clonotype was detected many times. Its antigen is unknown. One junction end does not reproduce the germline sequence, and a read error may be involved. The TCR originated in a woman between 55 and 75 years old with multiple sclerosis. Sequenced: PBMCs. The chain combines TRBV29-1 with TRBJ1-4, with unresolved D. The CDR3 DNA follows: TGCAGCGGTGAAGGGACTAATGAAAAACTGTTTTTT. Translation: CSGEGTNEKLFF. The entire variable domain, with the rest obtained from reference TRBV29-1 and TRBJ1-4, is as follows: SAVISQKPSRDICQRGTSLTIQCQVDSQVTMMFWYRQQPGQSLTLIATANQGSEATYESGFVIDKFPISRPNLTFSTLTVSNMSPEDSSIYLCSGEGTNEKLFFGSGTQLSVL.